The clone carrying this TCR beta chain was counted once. Its cognate antigen is unknown. The data belong to a study of OX40 agonist ivuxolimab in advanced cancers. As for the study in general: Partial responses, seen in three patients, involved one hepatocellular carcinoma and two cutaneous melanomas. Study findings and constraints: In the 0.1 to 3.0 mg/kg range, CD4+ and CD8+ blood T cells had expanded clonally by week 6. The specificity for antigen of the expanded peripheral T cells was not determined.

The cohort excluded patients with autoimmune disease history or systemic immunosuppression. Libraries were prepared by immunoSEQ multiplex PCR; TCRdb keeps only in-frame clonotypes and omits some of them. The sample has tens of thousands of clones; 92% are singletons. This specimen consisted of CD4+ or CD8+ T cells sorted from blood, obtained in a trial of the OX40 agonist ivuxolimab. The clonotype comes from an adult with an advanced solid tumor such as melanoma, head and neck, liver or kidney cancer.

The CDR3 nucleotides read TGTGCCAGCAGCTTAGCGTCAGGGGAGGCTCAGCCCCAGCATTTT. Translating gives CASSLASGEAQPQHF. V is TRBV7-2 and J is TRBJ1-5; tentatively, D is TRBD1 (6 bases). The CDR3 has 15 amino acids. Germline loops: CDR1 SGHTA, CDR2 FQGNSA. Trimming stripped 0 bases from V and 6 bases from J, with 12 bases between.